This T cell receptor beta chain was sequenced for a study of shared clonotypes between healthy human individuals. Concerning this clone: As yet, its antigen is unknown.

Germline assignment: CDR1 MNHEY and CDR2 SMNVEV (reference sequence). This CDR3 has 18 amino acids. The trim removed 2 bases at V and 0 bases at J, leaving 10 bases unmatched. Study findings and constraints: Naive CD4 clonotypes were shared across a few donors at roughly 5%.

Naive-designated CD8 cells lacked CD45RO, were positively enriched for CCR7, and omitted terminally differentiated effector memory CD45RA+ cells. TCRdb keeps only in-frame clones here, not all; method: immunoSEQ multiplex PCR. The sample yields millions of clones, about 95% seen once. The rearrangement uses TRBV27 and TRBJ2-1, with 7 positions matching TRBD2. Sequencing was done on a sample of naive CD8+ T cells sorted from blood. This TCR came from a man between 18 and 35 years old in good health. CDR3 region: CASSLLLAERGSYNEQFF. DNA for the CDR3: TGTGCCAGCAGTTTACTCCTAGCGGAGAGGGGCTCCTACAATGAGCAGTTCTTC.